The present entry profiles one TCR beta chain with its context. The antigen this receptor binds is unknown. Possible read error: a much larger clone is one base away. This CDR3 fails to terminate in the conserved phenylalanine or tryptophan, so it likely reflects a read error. The source of the sample is a study of read filtering for tumor transcriptome and immune sequencing (dated by TCRdb to the early 2020s). About the full investigation: The cohort was composed of 17 male and over 13 female patients, with a mean age of approximately 66 years and an age range of about 45 to 90. Whole-transcriptome libraries were prepared with the TruSeq RNA Access Library Prep Kit after DNase treatment. As a main aim, a read-filtering strategy for immune repertoire data was addressed, with the specific question being whether clonotypes supported by a single read should be removed. TCR repertoires obtained by targeted immune repertoire sequencing and by bulk whole-transcriptome sequencing performed on the same bone marrow samples were compared. By revised international staging, eight or nine patients were R-ISS I, some 17 were R-ISS II and 7 were R-ISS III. Per sample, about 3.5 to 11 million TCR-region mapped reads were obtained with IR-seq, compared with only roughly 75 to 1,400 with RNA-seq.

Results the study describes overall, beyond this receptor: IR-seq captured clonotypes at much higher depth and more reliably than RNA-seq, and smaller IR-seq throughput sufficed to identify most shared clonotypes. The sorted CD138-negative fraction was not purified T cells but a mixed bone marrow immune population. Single-read clonotypes made up about four fifths of clonotypes but roughly 3.5% of total reads in IR-seq, and about three quarters of clonotypes and roughly 48% of reads in RNA-seq. The correlation between IR-seq and RNA-seq shared clonotype proportions was increased by removal of single-read clonotypes.

The Immunoverse kit was used to build TCR libraries from roughly 440 ng RNA, with molecular barcoded adaptors covering alpha/delta and beta/gamma chains. The same RNA used for transcriptome sequencing was used for TCR library preparation. TCR libraries were sequenced on an Illumina HiSeq 4000 with 2 x 150 cycles. Per the authors' processing: TCR reads were aligned to human V, D, J and C references and assembled into CDR3 clonotypes with MiXCR, including quality filtering and error correction. The tcR package in R was used to analyze clonotype counts and gene usage diversity. Raw mapping reads were checked after the RNA-seq reads had been mapped by STAR aligner version 2.5.3a onto the human GRCh37 genome. To test the effect of sequencing depth on detected clonotypes, IR-seq fastq files were randomly downsampled using Seqtk 1.3. TCRdb applied fastp at Q25 and MiXCR to the public reads, then kept only in-frame beta chains. CDR3 protein sequences are deduplicated, and each keeps its most common genes and DNA. These V and J calls rely on TCRdb rather than the paper's analysis. The sample records 75,000 to 95,000 distinct CDR3 sequences, 10% to 15% of which are singletons. The ten biggest clones cover under 15% of the sample.

Bone marrow was sampled from every patient at the time of active disease. Isolation of bone marrow mononuclear cells was performed by Ficoll-Hypaque density gradient centrifugation. CD138-negative cells were obtained by negative selection after labeling with CD138 magnetic microbeads on a MACS separator, removing myeloma plasma cells. The purity of the isolated cells was checked by flow cytometry with CD138 antibodies on an Attune NxT. Total RNA was extracted with TRIzol reagent and quantified with a NanoDrop spectrophotometer. For each patient, paired RNA-seq and IR-seq were run on the CD138-negative bone marrow sample from that patient. V is pruned by 6 bases and J by 7 bases, leaving 12 bases of the junction without a gene match. Taken from the germline V gene, the CDR1 and CDR2 loops are SNHLY and FYNNEI. The CDR3 spans 15 amino acids, including both terminal residues. Just the 45-base CDR3 DNA is kept, in frame starting at base 1.

The sequencing sample was made of a population of CD138-negative cells sorted from bone marrow. The sample's cell subset or site, from its label and the paper: bone marrow mononuclear cells depleted of CD138+ plasma/myeloma cells by negative magnetic selection. The receptor was derived from a donor aged 40 or over with multiple myeloma. The chain employs TRBV2 and TRBJ1-5; 7 bases in between match TRBD1. This receptor carries the CDR3 CASRLNRGFEQPQHS. DNA sequence: TGTGCCAGCAGACTTAACAGGGGTTTCGAACAGCCCCAGCATTCT.